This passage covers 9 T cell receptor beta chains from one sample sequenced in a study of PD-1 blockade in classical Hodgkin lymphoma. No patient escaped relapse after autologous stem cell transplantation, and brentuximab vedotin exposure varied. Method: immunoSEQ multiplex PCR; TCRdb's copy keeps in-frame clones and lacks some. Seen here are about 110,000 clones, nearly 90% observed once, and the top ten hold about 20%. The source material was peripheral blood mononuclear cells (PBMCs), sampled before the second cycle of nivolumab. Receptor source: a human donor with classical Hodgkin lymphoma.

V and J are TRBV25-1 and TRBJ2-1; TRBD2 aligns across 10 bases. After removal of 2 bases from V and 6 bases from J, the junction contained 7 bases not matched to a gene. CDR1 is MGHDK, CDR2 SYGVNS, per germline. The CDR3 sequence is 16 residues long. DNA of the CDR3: TGTGCCAGCAGTGAACACCTAGCGGGAGTTTTCAATGAGCAGTTCTTC. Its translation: CASSEHLAGVFNEQFF.

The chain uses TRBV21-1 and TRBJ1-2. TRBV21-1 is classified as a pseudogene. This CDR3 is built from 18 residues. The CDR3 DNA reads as TGTGCCAGCAGCAAGGTTTCAACTGCGTCCTTAGCTAACTATGGCTACACCTTC. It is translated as CASSKVSTASLANYGYTF.

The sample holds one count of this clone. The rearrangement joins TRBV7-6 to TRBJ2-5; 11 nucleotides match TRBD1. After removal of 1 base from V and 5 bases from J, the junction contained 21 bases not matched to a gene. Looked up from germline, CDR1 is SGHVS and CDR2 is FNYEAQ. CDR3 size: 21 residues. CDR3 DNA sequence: TGTGCCAGCAGCTTAGAATCGAAGGACAGGGGGCGTCTAGCGGGACCGGAGACCCAGTACTTC. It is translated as CASSLESKDRGRLAGPETQYF.

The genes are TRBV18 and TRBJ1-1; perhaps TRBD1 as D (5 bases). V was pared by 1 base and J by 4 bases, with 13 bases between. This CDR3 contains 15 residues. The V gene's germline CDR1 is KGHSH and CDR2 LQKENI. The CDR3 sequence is CASSPRGEVGTEAFF. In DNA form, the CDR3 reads TGTGCCAGCTCACCACGGGGGGAGGTTGGCACTGAAGCTTTCTTT.

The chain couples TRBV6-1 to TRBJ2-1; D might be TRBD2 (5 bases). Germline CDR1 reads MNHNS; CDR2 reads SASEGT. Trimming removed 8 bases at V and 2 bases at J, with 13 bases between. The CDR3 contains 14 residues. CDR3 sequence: CASRLSGPYNEQFF. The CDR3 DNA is TGTGCCAGCCGGTTGAGCGGCCCCTACAATGAGCAGTTCTTC.

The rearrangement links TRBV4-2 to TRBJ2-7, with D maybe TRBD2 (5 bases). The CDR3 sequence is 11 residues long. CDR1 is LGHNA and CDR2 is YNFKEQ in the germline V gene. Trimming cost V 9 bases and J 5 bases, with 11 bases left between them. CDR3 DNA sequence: TGTGCCAGGAGAACTAGAGACGAGCAGTACTTC. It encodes CARRTRDEQYF.

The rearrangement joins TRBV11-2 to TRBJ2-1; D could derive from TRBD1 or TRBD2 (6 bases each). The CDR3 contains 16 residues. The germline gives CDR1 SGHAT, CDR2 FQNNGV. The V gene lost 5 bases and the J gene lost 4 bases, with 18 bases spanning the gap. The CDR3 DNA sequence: TGTGCCAGCAGCGCAAGCTGGGGGGCTTTTTACAATGAGCAGTTCTTC. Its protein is CASSASWGAFYNEQFF.

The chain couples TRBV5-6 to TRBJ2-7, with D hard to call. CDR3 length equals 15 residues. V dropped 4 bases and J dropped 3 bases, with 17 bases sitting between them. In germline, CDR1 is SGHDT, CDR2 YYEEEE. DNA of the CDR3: TGTGCCAGCAGCCCATCAAAACTCCTTGGCTACGAGCAGTACTTC. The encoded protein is CASSPSKLLGYEQYF.

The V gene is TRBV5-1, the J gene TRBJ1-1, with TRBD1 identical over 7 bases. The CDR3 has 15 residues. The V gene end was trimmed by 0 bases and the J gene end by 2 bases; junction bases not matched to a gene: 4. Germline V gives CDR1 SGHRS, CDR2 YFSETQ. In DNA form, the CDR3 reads TGCGCCAGCAGCTTGGCGTCAGGGGGAAACACTGAAGCTTTCTTT. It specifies CASSLASGGNTEAFF.